The rows below give T cell receptor beta chains drawn from one sample of a study of blood T cell repertoires in COVID-19. Produced via immunoSEQ multiplex PCR; TCRdb's table is partial and in-frame only. The profile covers about 110,000 clones, with 70% to 85% appearing a single time and less than 2% taken by the ten largest. The sequenced sample consisted of peripheral blood. These receptor sequences come from a woman in her 40s with acute or convalescent COVID-19. Each CDR3 is given without its conserved first and last residue. Each record gives: V gene, J gene, D gene, CDR3 protein. D genes are given only for firm matches.

V gene: TRBV5-1
J gene: TRBJ2-3
D gene: TRBD2
CDR3 protein: ASSSGLALRTDTQY

V gene: TRBV19
J gene: TRBJ1-2
D gene: NA
CDR3 protein: ASTRVGDNGYT

V gene: TRBV7-7
J gene: TRBJ1-5
D gene: NA
CDR3 protein: ASSSGRGTYQPQH

V gene: TRBV7-3
J gene: TRBJ2-7
D gene: NA
CDR3 protein: ASSLQGSSSYEQY

V gene: TRBV2
J gene: TRBJ2-5
D gene: NA
CDR3 protein: ASKEGGPKETQY

V gene: TRBV30
J gene: TRBJ1-6
D gene: NA
CDR3 protein: AWSGGGASNSPLH

V gene: TRBV7-2
J gene: TRBJ1-2
D gene: NA
CDR3 protein: ASSPQVTFDGYT

V gene: TRBV28
J gene: TRBJ1-1
D gene: TRBD1
CDR3 protein: ASGGDRGLTEAF

V gene: TRBV18
J gene: TRBJ2-3
D gene: TRBD2
CDR3 protein: ASSPPRGGGRTDTQY

V gene: TRBV6-5
J gene: TRBJ1-6
D gene: TRBD1
CDR3 protein: ASKPGGNNNSPLH

V gene: TRBV7-8
J gene: TRBJ2-7
D gene: NA
CDR3 protein: ASSFFNRNPAYEQY

V gene: TRBV4-3
J gene: TRBJ2-1
D gene: NA
CDR3 protein: ASSQDHQGPDEQF

V gene: TRBV5-8
J gene: TRBJ1-1
D gene: NA
CDR3 protein: ASSLEQGSTEAF

V gene: TRBV28
J gene: TRBJ1-1
D gene: NA
CDR3 protein: ASISTAGTEAF

V gene: TRBV10-3
J gene: TRBJ2-1
D gene: NA
CDR3 protein: AISESGFQF

V gene: TRBV12-3/TRBV12-4
J gene: TRBJ2-3
D gene: NA
CDR3 protein: ASSSPRGTQY

V gene: TRBV10-3
J gene: TRBJ1-3
D gene: NA
CDR3 protein: AITDSESSGNTIY

V gene: TRBV28
J gene: TRBJ2-6
D gene: TRBD1
CDR3 protein: ASSLTGSFTGANVLT

V gene: TRBV10-3
J gene: TRBJ1-6
D gene: TRBD1
CDR3 protein: AISDPWRQGDNSPLH

V gene: TRBV28
J gene: TRBJ2-4
D gene: NA
CDR3 protein: ASSSGASGKNIQY

V gene: TRBV7-2
J gene: TRBJ2-7
D gene: NA
CDR3 protein: ASSLGGRGSTYEQY